The following is a T cell receptor beta chain sequence with its context. This clone appeared once. Its antigen has not been determined. Within one base of it there is no much larger clone, and no base qualities were kept. The sample is drawn from a study of blood T cell repertoires in COVID-19 (dated by TCRdb to 2020 to 2022). General notes on the study: Collaborator samples came from the United States, Italy and Spain and covered acute and convalescent phases of COVID-19. Deeply sampled blood TCRbeta repertoires from subjects exposed to, actively infected with, or recovered from COVID-19 were included in the dataset. The material from the prospective study consisted of cDNA or gDNA derived from T cells, B-cell-depleted T cells, or PBMCs. Where HLA class I and class II types were available, the types were taken from metadata supplied by the sample provider, not from assay-based typing. A freely available public database, intended as a resource for researchers studying the immune response to SARS-CoV-2, is where the repertoires were released. The samples were drawn from the first 160 participants of the ongoing ImmuneRACE study and from 1,254 subjects provided by 6 global collaborators. A de-identified subject ID, COVID-19 status, age in years and sex were almost always included in the sample metadata.

Each collaborating institution followed its own protocols to collect whole blood in K2EDTA tubes. For TCRbeta analysis, collaborator samples were shipped as frozen whole blood, as isolated PBMCs, or as DNA extracted from either sample type. Overall study outcomes, separate from this receptor: The amount of clinical and demographic metadata varied by source and participant and was provided uncurated.

CDR1 and CDR2, per the germline V gene, are SGHTS and YDEGEE. Relative to germline, V is 1 base shorter and J is 4 bases shorter, with 12 bases between their ends. From cysteine to phenylalanine, the CDR3 is 15 amino acids long. Just CDR3 DNA is preserved here, 45 bases in frame from base 1. The immunoSEQ Assay, a bias-controlled multiplex PCR, was used to amplify TCRbeta CDR3 regions from genomic DNA. The original pipeline was this. Within the assay, amplification of reference gene primers was used to estimate how many nucleated cells each sample contained. To quantify the absolute abundance of each unique TCRbeta CDR3 rearrangement, sequence reads were collapsed and filtered. Productive Simpson clonality was computed per sample as the square root of Simpson's diversity index over productive rearrangements. TCRdb holds this immuneACCESS table with in-frame rearrangements only. Some clones are missing; in checked studies, unresolved V genes explain under half, and the rest has no known cause. From that table come the V and J calls and clone size; the DNA was used to work out D and trimming. Present in this sample are 100,000 or so clones, 85% to 90% of which were seen just once. The ten largest clonotypes hold 32% of the sample.

The chain was built from TRBV5-8 and TRBJ1-5, and perhaps TRBD1 as D gene, on 6 matching bases. Sequenced input: peripheral blood. The clonotype comes from a woman older than 75 with acute or convalescent COVID-19. In nucleotide form, the sequence is TGTGCCAGCAGCTTGAATTGGGGGCCGAATCAGCCCCAGCATTTT. Its protein reads: CASSLNWGPNQPQHF.